The sequence of this TCR beta chain was determined in a study of shared clonotypes between healthy human individuals. Regarding the study as a whole: Memory subsets generally showed lower estimated richness than naive subsets. A reduction in generation probabilities was seen for non-shared clonotypes relative to those shared by all four donors.

This clone was observed a handful of times. The antigen remains unidentified. There were no recent acute infections or vaccinations among the donors, who were healthy HIV-negative adults. The material for each subset, its genomic DNA, was split evenly across several immunoSEQ plates. Data came from immunoSEQ multiplex PCR; TCRdb stores just in-frame clones and leaves some out. The sample holds roughly 2,500,000 clones, under 95% seen once. Germline values: CDR1 MNHNS, CDR2 SASEGT. The CDR3 runs to 14 residues. V shed 6 bases and J shed 3 bases, with 12 bases lying between them. V usage is TRBV6-1 and J usage is TRBJ1-5, with D possibly TRBD1 on 6 matching bases. The origin of this receptor is a man aged 18-30 years in good health. Some clones in this sample may be carry-over from other donors' samples. Sequencing was performed on naive CD4+ T cells from PBMCs. Subset described: CD45RA+ positively selected. The CDR3 bases are TGTGCCAGCAGGCGGACAGCAACCAATCAGCCCCAGCATTTT. This sequence encodes CASRRTATNQPQHF.